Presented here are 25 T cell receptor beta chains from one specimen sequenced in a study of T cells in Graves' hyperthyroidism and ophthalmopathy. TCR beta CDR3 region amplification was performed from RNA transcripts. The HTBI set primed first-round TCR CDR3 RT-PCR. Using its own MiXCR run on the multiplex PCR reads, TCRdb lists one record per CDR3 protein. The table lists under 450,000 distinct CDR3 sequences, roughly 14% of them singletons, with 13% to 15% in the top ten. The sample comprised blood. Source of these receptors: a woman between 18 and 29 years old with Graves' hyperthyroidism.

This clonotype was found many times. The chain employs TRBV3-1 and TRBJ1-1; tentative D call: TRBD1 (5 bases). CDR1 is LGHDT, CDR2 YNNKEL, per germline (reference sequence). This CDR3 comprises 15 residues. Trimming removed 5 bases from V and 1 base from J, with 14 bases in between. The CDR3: CASSLGGEANTEAFF. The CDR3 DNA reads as TGTGCCAGCAGCTTGGGAGGGGAGGCGAACACTGAAGCTTTCTTT.

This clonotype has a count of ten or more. This CDR3 reads CASSPGVEWNEQFF. The CDR3 nucleotides are TGTGCCAGCAGCCCGGGGGTGGAGTGGAATGAGCAGTTCTTC. J is TRBJ2-1 and V is TRBV11-3; a weak D match, TRBD2 (6 bases). This CDR3 is 14 amino acids long. Germline V gene sequence: CDR1 SGHNT, CDR2 YENEEA. Trimming left V 5 bases short and J 7 bases short, with 15 bases between. Filled out from reference TRBV11-3 and TRBJ2-1, the complete variable domain reads EAGVVQSPRYKIIEKKQPVAFWCNPISGHNTLYWYLQNLGQGPELLIRYENEEAVDDSQLPKDRFSAERLKGVDSTLKIQPAELGDSAVYLCASSPGVEWNEQFFGPGTRLTVL.

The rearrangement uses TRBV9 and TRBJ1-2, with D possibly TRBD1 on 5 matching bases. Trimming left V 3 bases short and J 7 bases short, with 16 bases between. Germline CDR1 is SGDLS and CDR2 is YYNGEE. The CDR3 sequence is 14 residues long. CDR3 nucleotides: TGTGCCAGCAGCGAGGAGGAGGGGATAGGTGGCTACACCTTC. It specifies CASSEEEGIGGYTF.

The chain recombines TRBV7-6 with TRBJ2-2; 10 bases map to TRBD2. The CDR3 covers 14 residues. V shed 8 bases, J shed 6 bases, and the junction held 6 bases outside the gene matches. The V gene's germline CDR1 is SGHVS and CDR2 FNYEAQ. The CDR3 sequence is CASAHGLAAGELFF. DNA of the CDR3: TGTGCCAGCGCCCACGGACTAGCGGCCGGGGAGCTGTTTTTT.

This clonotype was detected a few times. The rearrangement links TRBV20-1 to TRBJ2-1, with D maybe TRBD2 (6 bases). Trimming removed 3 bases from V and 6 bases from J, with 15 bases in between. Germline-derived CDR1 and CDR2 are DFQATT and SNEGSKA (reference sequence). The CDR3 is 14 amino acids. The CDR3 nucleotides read TGCAGTGCTAGTAGTGGGAGGCAGGTCAATGAGCAGTTCTTC. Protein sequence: CSASSGRQVNEQFF.

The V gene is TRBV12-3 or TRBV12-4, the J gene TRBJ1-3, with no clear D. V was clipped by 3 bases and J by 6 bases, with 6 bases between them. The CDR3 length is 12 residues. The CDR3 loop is CASSFFENTIYF. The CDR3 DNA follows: TGTGCCAGCAGTTTTTTTGAAAACACCATATATTTT.

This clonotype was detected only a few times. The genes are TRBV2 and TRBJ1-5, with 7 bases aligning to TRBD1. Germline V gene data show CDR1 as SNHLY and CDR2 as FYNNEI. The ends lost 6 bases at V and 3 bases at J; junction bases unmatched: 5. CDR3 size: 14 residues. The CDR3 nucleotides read TGTGCCAGCAGGGGGGACAGTTACAATCAGCCCCAGCATTTT. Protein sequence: CASRGDSYNQPQHF.

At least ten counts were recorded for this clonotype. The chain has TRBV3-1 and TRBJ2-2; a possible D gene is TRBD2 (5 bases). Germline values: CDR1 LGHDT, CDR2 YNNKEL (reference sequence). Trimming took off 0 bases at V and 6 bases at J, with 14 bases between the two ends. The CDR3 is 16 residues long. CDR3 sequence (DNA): TGTGCCAGCAGCCAAGATGTTTGGGAGTATCCCGGGGAGCTGTTTTTT. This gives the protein CASSQDVWEYPGELFF.

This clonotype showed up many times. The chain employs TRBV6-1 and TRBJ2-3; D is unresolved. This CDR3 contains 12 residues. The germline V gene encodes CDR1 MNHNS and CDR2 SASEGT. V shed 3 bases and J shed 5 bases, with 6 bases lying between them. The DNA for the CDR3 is TGTGCCAGCAGTGAGGTTGGAGATACGCAGTATTTT. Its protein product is CASSEVGDTQYF.

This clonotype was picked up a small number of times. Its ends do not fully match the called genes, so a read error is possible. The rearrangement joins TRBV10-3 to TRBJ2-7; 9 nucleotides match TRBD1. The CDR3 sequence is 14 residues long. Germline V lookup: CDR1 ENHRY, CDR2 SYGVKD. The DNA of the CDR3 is TGTGCCAGCAGTCGTCCGGGACAGGGAGACGAGCAGTACTTC. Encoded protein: CASSRPGQGDEQYF.

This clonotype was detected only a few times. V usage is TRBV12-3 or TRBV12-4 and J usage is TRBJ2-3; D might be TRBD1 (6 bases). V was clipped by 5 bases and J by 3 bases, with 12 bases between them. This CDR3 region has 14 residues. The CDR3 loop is CASSLGTRTDTQYF. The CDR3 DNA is TGTGCCAGCAGTCTAGGGACAAGGACAGATACGCAGTATTTT.

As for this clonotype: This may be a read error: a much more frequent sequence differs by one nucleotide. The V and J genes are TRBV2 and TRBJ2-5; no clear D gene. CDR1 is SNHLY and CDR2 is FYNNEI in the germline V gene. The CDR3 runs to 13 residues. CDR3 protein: CANSQELGETQYF. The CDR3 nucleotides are TGTGCCAACAGTCAGGAGTTGGGAGAGACCCAGTACTTC.

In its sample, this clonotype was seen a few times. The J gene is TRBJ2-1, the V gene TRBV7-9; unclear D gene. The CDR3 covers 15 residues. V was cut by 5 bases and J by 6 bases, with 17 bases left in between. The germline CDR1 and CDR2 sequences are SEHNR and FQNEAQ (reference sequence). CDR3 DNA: TGTGCCAGCAGCCTAGGGTCCCCCAACCCCAATGAGCAGTTCTTC. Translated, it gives CASSLGSPNPNEQFF.

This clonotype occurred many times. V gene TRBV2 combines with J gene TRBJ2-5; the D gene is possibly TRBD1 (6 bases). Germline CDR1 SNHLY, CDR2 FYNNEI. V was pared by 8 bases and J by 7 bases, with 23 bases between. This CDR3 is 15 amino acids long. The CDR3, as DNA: TGTGCCAGCCCATTTGCCCTGAGGGGGATGGGGACCCAGTACTTC. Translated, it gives CASPFALRGMGTQYF.

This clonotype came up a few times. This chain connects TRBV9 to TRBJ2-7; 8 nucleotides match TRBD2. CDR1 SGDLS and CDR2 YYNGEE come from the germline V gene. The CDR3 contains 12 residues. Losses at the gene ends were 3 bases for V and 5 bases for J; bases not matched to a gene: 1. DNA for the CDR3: TGTGCCAGCAGCGGCGGGGGGCACGAGCAGTACTTC. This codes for CASSGGGHEQYF.

CDR3 region: CASSVGFTSGSNEQYF. DNA of the CDR3: TGTGCCAGCAGCGTAGGTTTCACTAGCGGGAGCAATGAGCAGTACTTC. The gene calls are TRBV9 and TRBJ2-1; 11 nucleotides agree with TRBD2. The DNA end lines up better with TRBJ2-7; the J call may be wrong. Germline lookup yields CDR1 SGDLS and CDR2 YYNGEE. This CDR3 is 16 amino acids long.

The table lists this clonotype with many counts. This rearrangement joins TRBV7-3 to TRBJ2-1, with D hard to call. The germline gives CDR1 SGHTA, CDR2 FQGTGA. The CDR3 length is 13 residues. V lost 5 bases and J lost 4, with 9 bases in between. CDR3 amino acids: CASSTDEYNEQFF. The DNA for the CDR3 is TGTGCCAGCAGCACGGACGAATACAATGAGCAGTTCTTC.

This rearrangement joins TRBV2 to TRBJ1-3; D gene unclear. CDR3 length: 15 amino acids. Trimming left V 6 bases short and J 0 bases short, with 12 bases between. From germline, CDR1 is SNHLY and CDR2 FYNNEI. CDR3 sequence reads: CASSADEPSGNTIYF. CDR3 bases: TGTGCCAGCAGCGCCGACGAACCCTCTGGAAACACCATATATTTT.

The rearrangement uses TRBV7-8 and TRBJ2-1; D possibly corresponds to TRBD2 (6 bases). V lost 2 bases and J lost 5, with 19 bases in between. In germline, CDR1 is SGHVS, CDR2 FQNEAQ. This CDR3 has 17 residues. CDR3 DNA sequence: TGTGCCAGCAGCTTACCCGAGGCGGGGAATATCGACAATGAGCAGTTCTTC. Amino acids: CASSLPEAGNIDNEQFF.

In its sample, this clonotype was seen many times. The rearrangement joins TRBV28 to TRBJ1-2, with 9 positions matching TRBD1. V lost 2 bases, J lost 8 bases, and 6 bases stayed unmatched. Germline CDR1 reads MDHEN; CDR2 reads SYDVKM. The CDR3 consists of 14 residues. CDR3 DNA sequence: TGTGCCAGCAGTTTAATACAGGGGGCGCTAGGCTACACCTTC. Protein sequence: CASSLIQGALGYTF.

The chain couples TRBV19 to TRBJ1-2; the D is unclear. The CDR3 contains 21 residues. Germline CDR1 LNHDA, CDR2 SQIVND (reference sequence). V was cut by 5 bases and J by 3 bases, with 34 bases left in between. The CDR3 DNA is TGTGCCAGTAGTCCTCCTTATCGATTAAATCGTCTCCTCCGCCGAGACTATGGCTACACCTTC. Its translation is CASSPPYRLNRLLRRDYGYTF.

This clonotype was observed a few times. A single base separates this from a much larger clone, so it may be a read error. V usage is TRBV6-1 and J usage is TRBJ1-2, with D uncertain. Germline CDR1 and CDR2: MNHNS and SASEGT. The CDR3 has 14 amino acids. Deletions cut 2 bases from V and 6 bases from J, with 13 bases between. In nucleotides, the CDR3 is TGTGCCAGCAGTGAACTGGGCGGCCCAAATGGCTACACCTTC. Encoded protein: CASSELGGPNGYTF.

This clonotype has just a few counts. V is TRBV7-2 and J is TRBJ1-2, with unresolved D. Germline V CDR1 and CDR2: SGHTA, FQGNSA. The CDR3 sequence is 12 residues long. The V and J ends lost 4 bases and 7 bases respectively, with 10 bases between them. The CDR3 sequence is CASSSIDGGYTF. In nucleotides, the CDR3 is TGTGCCAGCAGCTCCATCGACGGTGGCTACACCTTC.

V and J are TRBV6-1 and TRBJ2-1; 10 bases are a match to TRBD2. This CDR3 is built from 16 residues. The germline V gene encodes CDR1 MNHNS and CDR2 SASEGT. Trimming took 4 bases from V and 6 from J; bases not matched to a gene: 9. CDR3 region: CASSGLAGESGNEQFF. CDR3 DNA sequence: TGTGCCAGCAGTGGCCTAGCGGGAGAGTCAGGCAATGAGCAGTTCTTC.

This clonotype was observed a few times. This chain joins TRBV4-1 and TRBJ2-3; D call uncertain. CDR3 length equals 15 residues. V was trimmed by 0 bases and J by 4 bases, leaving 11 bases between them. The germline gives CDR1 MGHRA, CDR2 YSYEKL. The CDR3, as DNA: TGCGCCAGCAGCCAAGAGTCTGCAGCCCCAGATACGCAGTATTTT. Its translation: CASSQESAAPDTQYF.